The 3 T cell receptor beta chains below all came from one sample that was sequenced in a study of identical twins. TCRdb used MiXCR to reprocess the 5' RACE reads, holding one entry per CDR3 protein. The sample comprises 300,000 or so distinct CDR3 sequences, just under 9.5% of which are singletons, and approximately 6.5% rests with the top ten. This same sample was also part of a study on yellow fever vaccine responses in identical twins.

The specimen sequenced was CD8+ T cells sorted from blood. These TCRs come from a woman between 18 and 30 years old in good health.

CDR3 amino acids: CASSLWAGQGATGELFF. For the CDR3, the DNA is TGTGCCAGCAGTTTATGGGCCGGACAGGGGGCGACCGGGGAGCTGTTTTTT. The chain recombines TRBV28 with TRBJ2-2, with 11 nucleotides matching TRBD1. Trimming removed 0 bases from V and 5 bases from J; junction bases left unmatched: 5. The length of the CDR3 is 17 residues. Germline lookup yields CDR1 MDHEN and CDR2 SYDVKM. The complete variable domain, with remaining parts taken from reference TRBV28 and TRBJ2-2, reads DVKVTQSSRYLVKRTGEKVFLECVQDMDHENMFWYRQDPGLGLRLIYFSYDVKMKEKGDIPEGYSVSREKKERFSLILESASTNQTSMYLCASSLWAGQGATGELFFGEGSRLTVL.

This clonotype was seen more than once but under ten times. V usage is TRBV9 and J usage is TRBJ2-3; 7 bases line up with TRBD2. Germline assignment: CDR1 SGDLS and CDR2 YYNGEE. V lost 8 bases to trimming and J lost 4 bases; unmatched junction nucleotides: 13. This CDR3 comprises 15 residues. CDR3 residues: CASGGAGNGADTQYF. CDR3 DNA: TGTGCCAGTGGGGGAGCGGGGAATGGCGCAGATACGCAGTATTTT.

This clonotype was recorded at least ten times. V gene TRBV28 combines with J gene TRBJ2-1; 7 positions match TRBD2. Trimming cost V 1 base and J 0 bases; bases outside gene matches: 3. The CDR3 covers 16 residues. In germline, CDR1 is MDHEN, CDR2 SYDVKM. CDR3 sequence reads: CASSLYGGSSYNEQFF. The DNA of the CDR3 is TGTGCCAGCAGTTTATACGGGGGGTCCTCCTACAATGAGCAGTTCTTC.